The rows below give T cell receptor beta chains drawn from one sample of a study of blood T cells in healthy people across ages. TCRdb re-called the 5' RACE reads through MiXCR, storing one row per CDR3 protein. Of roughly 800,000 distinct CDR3 sequences in the sample, about 26% were seen once. The data were also submitted as part of a second study, on T cells of mothers and their children.

Sample: blood. These TCRs come from a boy aged 5-17 years in good health. The CDR3 runs from the conserved cysteine through the conserved F or W. The D gene is left open where the match is weak. Only some rows state a clone size, as once, few, many or a class for expanded clones.

d_gene: .
j_gene: TRBJ2-3
v_gene: TRBV7-3
abundance: few
CDR3aa: CASSRAGGQEDTQYF
CDR3nt: TGTGCCAGCAGCCGTGCAGGGGGGCAGGAAGATACGCAGTATTTT

d_gene: .
j_gene: TRBJ2-7
v_gene: TRBV7-9
abundance: few
CDR3aa: CASSLGPRSHEQYF
CDR3nt: TGTGCCAGCAGCTTAGGCCCTCGCTCCCACGAGCAGTACTTC

d_gene: .
j_gene: TRBJ1-4
v_gene: TRBV11-2
abundance: .
CDR3aa: CASSLTGVEKLFF
CDR3nt: TGTGCCAGCAGCTTAACGGGGGTTGAAAAACTGTTTTTT

d_gene: TRBD1
j_gene: TRBJ2-7
v_gene: TRBV5-1
abundance: once
CDR3aa: CASSYQQGLEQYF
CDR3nt: TGCGCCAGCAGCTACCAACAGGGGCTCGAGCAGTACTTC

d_gene: .
j_gene: TRBJ2-3
v_gene: TRBV4-1
abundance: .
CDR3aa: CASSQMRGKNTDTQYF
CDR3nt: TGCGCCAGCAGCCAGATGAGGGGGAAAAACACAGATACGCAGTATTTT

d_gene: .
j_gene: TRBJ1-5
v_gene: TRBV6-1
abundance: .
CDR3aa: CASSAKSQGPEGHF
CDR3nt: TGTGCCAGCAGTGCTAAATCCCAGGGACCGGAGGGGCATTTT

d_gene: .
j_gene: TRBJ1-6
v_gene: TRBV7-8
abundance: few
CDR3aa: CASGAGIYNSPLHF
CDR3nt: TGTGCCAGTGGGGCTGGGATTTATAATTCACCCCTCCACTTT

d_gene: TRBD2
j_gene: TRBJ2-3
v_gene: TRBV7-3
abundance: .
CDR3aa: CASSLLGGASTDTQYF
CDR3nt: TGTGCCAGCAGCCTACTCGGGGGGGCCAGCACGGATACGCAGTATTTT

d_gene: .
j_gene: TRBJ2-1
v_gene: TRBV24-1
abundance: few
CDR3aa: CATSVGTLGNEQFF
CDR3nt: TGTGCCACCAGTGTAGGCACCTTGGGCAATGAGCAGTTCTTC

d_gene: .
j_gene: TRBJ2-3
v_gene: TRBV12-3/TRBV12-4
abundance: few
CDR3aa: CASRPLGDPTDTQYF
CDR3nt: TGTGCCAGCAGACCCCTAGGGGACCCCACAGATACGCAGTATTTT

d_gene: TRBD1
j_gene: TRBJ1-4
v_gene: TRBV5-5
abundance: few
CDR3aa: CASSTGTGKSATNEKLFF
CDR3nt: TGTGCCAGCAGCACCGGGACAGGGAAATCTGCAACTAATGAAAAACTGTTTTTT

d_gene: .
j_gene: TRBJ2-3
v_gene: TRBV7-9
abundance: many
CDR3aa: CASSLRVDTQYF
CDR3nt: TGTGCCAGCAGCTTAAGGGTAGATACGCAGTATTTT

d_gene: TRBD1
j_gene: TRBJ2-7
v_gene: TRBV6-5
abundance: .
CDR3aa: CASSYSRQGGYEQYF
CDR3nt: TGTGCCAGCAGTTACTCACGACAGGGGGGCTACGAGCAGTACTTC

d_gene: TRBD1
j_gene: TRBJ2-4
v_gene: TRBV4-1
abundance: .
CDR3aa: CASSHPKGPDRESILAKNIQYF
CDR3nt: TGCGCCAGCAGCCATCCCAAGGGGCCGGACAGGGAATCTATCCTAGCCAAAAACATTCAGTACTTC

d_gene: .
j_gene: TRBJ2-1
v_gene: TRBV12-3/TRBV12-4
abundance: .
CDR3aa: CASSPGTPRGEQFF
CDR3nt: TGTGCCAGCAGTCCCGGGACACCAAGGGGTGAGCAGTTCTTC

d_gene: .
j_gene: TRBJ1-6
v_gene: TRBV18
abundance: .
CDR3aa: CASQETSIRNSPLHF
CDR3nt: TGTGCCAGCCAAGAGACGTCCATCAGGAATTCACCCCTCCACTTT

d_gene: .
j_gene: TRBJ1-4
v_gene: TRBV11-2
abundance: .
CDR3aa: CASSLSHGELFF
CDR3nt: TGTGCCAGCAGCTTAAGCCACGGAGAACTGTTTTTT

d_gene: .
j_gene: TRBJ2-7
v_gene: TRBV15
abundance: .
CDR3aa: CATSRTILYEQYF
CDR3nt: TGTGCCACCAGCAGAACAATCCTCTACGAGCAGTACTTC

d_gene: .
j_gene: TRBJ2-7
v_gene: TRBV7-9
abundance: .
CDR3aa: CASSLGGAFSYEQYF
CDR3nt: TGTGCCAGCAGCTTAGGAGGGGCCTTCTCCTACGAGCAGTACTTC

d_gene: TRBD1
j_gene: TRBJ1-4
v_gene: TRBV18
abundance: .
CDR3aa: CASSRSQGALSNEKLFF
CDR3nt: TGTGCCAGCTCACGTTCGCAGGGGGCGCTCAGTAATGAAAAACTGTTTTTT

d_gene: .
j_gene: TRBJ2-1
v_gene: TRBV14
abundance: few
CDR3aa: CASSQDRGDLNEQFF
CDR3nt: TGTGCCAGCAGCCAAGATAGGGGGGACCTCAATGAGCAGTTCTTC

d_gene: .
j_gene: TRBJ2-7
v_gene: TRBV12-3/TRBV12-4
abundance: .
CDR3aa: CASSKQGPSYEQYF
CDR3nt: TGTGCCAGCAGTAAACAGGGCCCCTCCTACGAGCAGTACTTC

d_gene: TRBD1
j_gene: TRBJ2-2
v_gene: TRBV10-2
abundance: few
CDR3aa: CASTPGQTRNTGELFF
CDR3nt: TGCGCCAGCACTCCGGGACAGACAAGGAACACCGGGGAGCTGTTTTTT

d_gene: TRBD1
j_gene: TRBJ2-7
v_gene: TRBV10-3
abundance: .
CDR3aa: CAINPDRAGEQYF
CDR3nt: TGTGCCATCAACCCGGACAGGGCTGGCGAGCAGTACTTC

d_gene: .
j_gene: TRBJ2-5
v_gene: TRBV7-8
abundance: few
CDR3aa: CASGLALMANLETQYF
CDR3nt: TGTGCCAGCGGCTTAGCGCTGATGGCAAATCTTGAGACCCAGTACTTC